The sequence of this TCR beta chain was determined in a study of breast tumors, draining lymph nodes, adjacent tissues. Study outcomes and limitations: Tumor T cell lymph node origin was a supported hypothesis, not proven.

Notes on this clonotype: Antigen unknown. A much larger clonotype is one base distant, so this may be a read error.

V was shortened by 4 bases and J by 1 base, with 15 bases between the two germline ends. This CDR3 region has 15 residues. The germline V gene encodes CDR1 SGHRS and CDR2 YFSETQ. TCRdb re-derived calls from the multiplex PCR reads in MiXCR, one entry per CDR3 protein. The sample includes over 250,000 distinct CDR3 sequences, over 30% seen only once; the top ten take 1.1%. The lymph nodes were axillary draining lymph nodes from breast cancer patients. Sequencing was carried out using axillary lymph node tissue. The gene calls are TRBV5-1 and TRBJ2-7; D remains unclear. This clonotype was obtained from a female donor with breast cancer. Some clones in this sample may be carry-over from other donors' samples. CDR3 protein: CASSLGFTSSYEQYF. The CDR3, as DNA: TGCGCCAGCAGCCTGGGGTTTACGTCATCCTACGAGCAGTACTTC.